The rows below give T cell receptor beta chains drawn from one sample of a study of cytomegalovirus exposure and HLA in healthy donors. Sequencing was performed with immunoSEQ multiplex PCR; in TCRdb, only in-frame clones are kept and a portion is missing. The sample lists some 150,000 clones, just under 65% occurring once. Sequencing input: PBMCs. The source of these receptors is a woman aged 55-70 years in good health and CMV-seropositive. The CDR3 runs from the conserved cysteine through the conserved F or W. A D gene is named only where the DNA matches it firmly. Rows may omit the clone size; those that give it use once, few, many or a size class.

D: TRBD2
J: TRBJ2-1
V: TRBV7-8
size: -
DNA: TGTGCCAGCAGCCGAACTCTAGCGGGAGTATACAATGAGCAGTTCTTC
CDR3: CASSRTLAGVYNEQFF

D: -
J: TRBJ2-5
V: TRBV29-1
size: -
DNA: TGCAGCGTTGGTATTCTCATAGAGTCCCAGTACTTC
CDR3: CSVGILIESQYF

D: -
J: TRBJ1-2
V: TRBV21-1
size: once
DNA: TGTGCCAGCAGCAAGGGACAGGCCGCCGGTAACTATGGCTACACCTTC
CDR3: CASSKGQAAGNYGYTF

D: -
J: TRBJ2-3
V: TRBV7-2
size: few
DNA: TGTGCCAGCAGCTTAGAAGCGGCAGATACGCAGTATTTT
CDR3: CASSLEAADTQYF

D: TRBD1
J: TRBJ1-2
V: TRBV6-6
size: -
DNA: TGTGCCAGCAGTCCCCGGACAGGGATCGTAGCTGGCTACACCTTC
CDR3: CASSPRTGIVAGYTF

D: TRBD2
J: TRBJ2-3
V: TRBV9
size: -
DNA: TGTGCCAGCAGCGTAGTGGCGGGAGGCACAGATACGCAGTATTTT
CDR3: CASSVVAGGTDTQYF

D: -
J: TRBJ1-1
V: TRBV7-3
size: -
DNA: TGTGCCAGCAGAGTAAGCCCGAACACTGAAGCTTTCTTT
CDR3: CASRVSPNTEAFF

D: TRBD1
J: TRBJ1-1
V: TRBV5-1
size: -
DNA: TGCGCCAGCAGCTTGACAGGGGAGAACACTGAAGCTTTCTTT
CDR3: CASSLTGENTEAFF

D: TRBD2
J: TRBJ2-7
V: TRBV5-5
size: once
DNA: TGTGCCAGCGGGGTAGCGGGAGGGCCACCCTACGAGCAGTACTTC
CDR3: CASGVAGGPPYEQYF

D: TRBD1
J: TRBJ2-5
V: TRBV9
size: few
DNA: TGTGCCAGCAGCGTAGAGGGGGACAGGGGGAGGACCCAGTACTTC
CDR3: CASSVEGDRGRTQYF

D: TRBD1
J: TRBJ2-7
V: TRBV15
size: few
DNA: TGTGCCACCAGCAGAGATCTAGGACAGGTGGGCGAGCAGTACTTC
CDR3: CATSRDLGQVGEQYF

D: TRBD2
J: TRBJ2-5
V: TRBV5-6
size: -
DNA: TGTGCCAGCAGCTTGGGGCTAGCGGGAGGGCAGGTCGAGACCCAGTACTTC
CDR3: CASSLGLAGGQVETQYF

D: -
J: TRBJ2-1
V: TRBV7-2
size: -
DNA: TGTGCCAGCAGCCTCGGGATTTCCTCCTACAATGAGCAGTTCTTC
CDR3: CASSLGISSYNEQFF

D: -
J: TRBJ2-7
V: TRBV27
size: -
DNA: TGTGCCAGCAGTTTTTCGGGGACCTACGAGCAGTACTTC
CDR3: CASSFSGTYEQYF

D: TRBD2
J: TRBJ2-2
V: TRBV6-5
size: few
DNA: TGTGCCAGCACCACGGGACTAGCTGCCGGGGAGCTGTTTTTT
CDR3: CASTTGLAAGELFF

D: TRBD1
J: TRBJ2-1
V: TRBV6-5
size: few
DNA: TGTGCCAGCAGTAAACAGGGGGACAATGAGCAGTTCTTC
CDR3: CASSKQGDNEQFF

D: -
J: TRBJ2-7
V: TRBV4-2
size: few
DNA: TGTGCCAGCAGCCAAGATCAGGGCAGGGTGAACGAGCAGTACTTC
CDR3: CASSQDQGRVNEQYF

D: TRBD1
J: TRBJ1-1
V: TRBV28
size: -
DNA: TGTGCCAGCAGTGCCCGGGGACAGCCGAACACTGAAGCTTTCTTT
CDR3: CASSARGQPNTEAFF

D: TRBD1
J: TRBJ2-3
V: TRBV28
size: -
DNA: TGTGCCAGCAGTCCGGGACAGGGGCCAGATACGCAGTATTTT
CDR3: CASSPGQGPDTQYF

D: TRBD1
J: TRBJ1-1
V: TRBV5-1
size: -
DNA: TGCGCCAGCAGCTTGGGGACAGGGGGGTTTACTTTCACTGAAGCTTTCTTT
CDR3: CASSLGTGGFTFTEAFF

D: TRBD1
J: TRBJ1-1
V: TRBV28
size: few
DNA: TGTGCCAGCAGATCCCACGGGGACAGGGGAAACACTGAAGCTTTCTTT
CDR3: CASRSHGDRGNTEAFF

D: -
J: TRBJ2-1
V: TRBV27
size: -
DNA: TGTGCCAGCAGTTTACATACTAGCCTCGATTACAATGAGCAGTTCTTC
CDR3: CASSLHTSLDYNEQFF

D: TRBD2
J: TRBJ2-1
V: TRBV11-3
size: few
DNA: TGTGCCAGCAGCATGGGACTAGCGCGAAATGAGCAGTTCTTC
CDR3: CASSMGLARNEQFF

D: -
J: TRBJ2-2
V: TRBV7-3
size: -
DNA: TGTGCCAGCAGCTTAGCGCCCCAGGCAACCGGGGAGCTGTTTTTT
CDR3: CASSLAPQATGELFF

D: TRBD1
J: TRBJ1-1
V: TRBV28
size: -
DNA: TGTGCCAGCACCTACGGGACAGGGCCGAACACTGAAGCTTTCTTT
CDR3: CASTYGTGPNTEAFF